A few counts support the clone carrying this TCR beta chain. The CDR3 has 16 amino acids. Germline CDR1 and CDR2: MNHNY and SVGAGI (reference sequence). V was cut by 2 bases and J by 7 bases, with 15 bases left in between. In TCRdb, the RT-PCR reads were re-called with MiXCR into one record per CDR3 protein. Seen here are about 700,000 distinct CDR3 sequences, approximately 15% observed once, and the top ten hold 3.6%. Sequenced sample: memory CD4+ T cells from blood. The origin of this receptor is a female donor in good health, serving as a healthy control. The chain employs TRBV6-6 and TRBJ1-6; D is possibly TRBD1 (5 bases). The DNA of the CDR3 is TGTGCCAGCAGTTACCCGGGGGGGGAGCGAAATTCACCCCTCCACTTT. It yields the protein CASSYPGGERNSPLHF.